This TCR beta chain is from a study of T-cell memory formation after mild COVID-19. On the study more broadly: For the most part, TCR clusters were specific to one donor.

V lost 0 bases, J lost 8 bases, and 12 bases lay in between. Germline V CDR1 and CDR2: SGHRS, YFSETQ. The length of the CDR3 is 14 residues. Via MiXCR, TCRdb re-called the 5' RACE reads, giving one row per CDR3 protein. The sample yields some 490,000 distinct CDR3 sequences, about 20% seen once. This receptor was obtained from an adult woman who had mild COVID-19 (a few samples of this study predate the infection). Cell type and time point are not known. The sequenced material came from PBMCs or a T cell subset sorted from them (not recorded which). The chain couples TRBV5-1 to TRBJ2-4, with unresolved D. CDR3 nucleotides: TGCGCCAGCAGCTTGGCCGGGCAGTACGACATTCAGTACTTC. This translates into CASSLAGQYDIQYF.